The clone carrying this T cell receptor (beta chain) has a count of ten or more. The antigen remains undetermined. Read sequence stops 3 residues before the CDR3 end, and the germline J gene provides the missing end. Profiling relied on immunoSEQ multiplex PCR, and the TCRdb table lists in-frame clones only, not all of them. There are roughly 60,000 clones in the sample, none observed a single time. Between the trimmed V and J ends, which lost 5 bases and 0 bases, there was a span of 8 bases. The V gene's germline CDR1 is DFQATT and CDR2 SNEGSKA (reference sequence). The length of the CDR3 is 14 residues. These data are taken from a study of T cell clonality in common variable immunodeficiency. Study outcomes and limitations: Reportedly, TCR beta sequences from common variable immunodeficiency showed fewer deletions and N-nucleotide insertions. TCRbeta clonality was increased in CVID versus healthy controls.

Input material: peripheral blood mononuclear cells. The V call is TRBV20-1, the J call TRBJ2-6; a possible D gene is TRBD2 (6 bases). This receptor was identified in a person aged 18 to 69 in good health. The covered CDR3 bases are TGCAGTGCTCTGGGGGGCTCTGGGGCCAACGTC. Residues: CSALGGSGANV. The whole CDR3 is CSALGGSGANVLTF.